The rows below give T cell receptor beta chains drawn from one sample of a study of chemoradiotherapy in HPV16-positive cancers. Some clones are missing from TCRdb's copy, which holds only in-frame ones; the method was immunoSEQ multiplex PCR. The sample lists tens of thousands of clones, around nine tenths seen once, with just over 4% in the top ten. The specimen comprised blood, sampled from a patient who underwent chemoradiotherapy. The receptor set was obtained from a human donor with HPV-associated anogenital cancer. Both conserved end residues are part of each CDR3. Fields, in order: D gene, clone size, V gene, J gene, CDR3 DNA, CDR3 protein. The D gene is left open where the match is weak. The size entry is marked missing in some rows and otherwise reads once, few, many or a size class.

TRBD2	.	TRBV29-1	TRBJ2-1	TGCAGCGTTTCTACCGCCTCTAGCGGCTCCTACAATGAGCAGTTCTTC	CSVSTASSGSYNEQFF
.	.	TRBV10-1	TRBJ2-2	TGCGCCAGCAGGGAGGGGGCAGGCACCGGGGAGCTGTTTTTT	CASREGAGTGELFF
.	.	TRBV7-8	TRBJ1-1	TGTGCCAGCAGCCTAAGGGGTGGGTTTGAAGCTTTCTTT	CASSLRGGFEAFF
.	.	TRBV5-8	TRBJ2-7	TGTGCCAGCAGCTTACGGTACGAGCAGTACTTC	CASSLRYEQYF
TRBD1	.	TRBV5-4	TRBJ2-7	TGTGCCAGCAGTTACGGGACAGTCTACGAGCAGTACTTC	CASSYGTVYEQYF
.	.	TRBV11-2	TRBJ1-1	TGTGCCAGCAGCTTAGTGGGGGTGATGATGAACACTGAAGCTTTCTTT	CASSLVGVMMNTEAFF
.	.	TRBV6-5	TRBJ1-3	TGTGCCAGCAGTCCCCCTGGGCGGGAGAACACCATATATTTT	CASSPPGRENTIYF
.	.	TRBV27	TRBJ1-2	TGTGCCAGCAGGGAAATTGGCAGGGACTATGGCTACACCTTC	CASREIGRDYGYTF
TRBD1	few	TRBV9	TRBJ1-6	TGTGCCAGCAGCCCCGAGACAGGGGAATCACCCCTCCACTTT	CASSPETGESPLHF
.	once	TRBV21-1	TRBJ1-2	TGTGCCAGCAGCATCTTCGGGGGCCGTGGCTACACCTTC	CASSIFGGRGYTF
TRBD2	.	TRBV9	TRBJ2-1	TGTGCCAGCAGCGTGAGCGGGAGAATCCACAATGAGCAGTTCTTC	CASSVSGRIHNEQFF
.	.	TRBV5-1	TRBJ1-5	TGCGCCAGCAGCTTGCAGGGCAATCAGCCCCAGCATTTT	CASSLQGNQPQHF
.	.	TRBV10-1	TRBJ2-1	TGCGCCAGCAGAGACTACCCAGGTGGTGAGCAGTTCTTC	CASRDYPGGEQFF
.	.	TRBV6-1	TRBJ1-5	TGTGCCAGCACTCTCTCAAGGGGTTGGCCCCAGCATTTT	CASTLSRGWPQHF
.	.	TRBV5-8	TRBJ2-2	TGTGCCAGCAGCGGGGATAACGGGGAGCTGTTTTTT	CASSGDNGELFF
.	.	TRBV6-6	TRBJ1-2	TGTGCCAGCAGTTACTCTGGGGAGGACTATGGCTACACCTTC	CASSYSGEDYGYTF
.	once	TRBV6-1	TRBJ1-5	TGTGCCAGCAGGGAGGTGAGCCAGCCCCAGCATTTT	CASREVSQPQHF
TRBD1	.	TRBV6-5	TRBJ1-1	TGTGCCAGCAGTTCCCAGGGGGCTGGGGGCACTGAAGCTTTCTTT	CASSSQGAGGTEAFF
TRBD1	.	TRBV28	TRBJ2-1	TGTGCCAGCAGCCGGGACAGGGGGCAGAATGAGCAGTTCTTC	CASSRDRGQNEQFF
.	.	TRBV2	TRBJ2-7	TGTGCCAGCACAAAAGGGGCCCTAGATACTGCGCAGTACTTC	CASTKGALDTAQYF
.	medium-sized	TRBV27	TRBJ2-2	TGTGCCAGCAGTTTCTCAGGTCTTACCGGGGAGCTGTTTTTT	CASSFSGLTGELFF
.	.	TRBV7-9	TRBJ2-7	TGTGCCAGCAGCCCCACGCTACGGGACACCATACCACGCTCCTACGAGCAGTACTTC	CASSPTLRDTIPRSYEQYF
TRBD2	.	TRBV10-2	TRBJ2-3	TGCGCCAGCAGTGGACTAGCGGGGGTTCGGGGTGCAGATACGCAGTATTTT	CASSGLAGVRGADTQYF
.	.	TRBV27	TRBJ2-1	TGTGCCAGCAACTGGGGCGGGACATCCTACAATGAGCAGTTCTTC	CASNWGGTSYNEQFF
.	.	TRBV6-4	TRBJ2-2	TGTGCCAGCAGTGAGGACAACACCGGGGAGCTGTTTTTT	CASSEDNTGELFF
.	.	TRBV9	TRBJ1-3	TGTGCCAGCAGCGTAGCTCCGGGACCCTCTGGAAACACCATATATTTT	CASSVAPGPSGNTIYF
.	.	TRBV7-2	TRBJ2-1	TGTGCCAGCAGCTTAGGGACTGAGCAGTTCTTC	CASSLGTEQFF
.	.	TRBV6-6	TRBJ2-3	TGTGCCAGCAGTTCACTAGGCACAGATACGCAGTATTTT	CASSSLGTDTQYF
TRBD1	.	TRBV7-2	TRBJ1-2	TGTGCCAGCAGCTACACCGGGACAGCCTCCGGCTACACCTTC	CASSYTGTASGYTF
TRBD1	.	TRBV5-8	TRBJ1-2	TGTGCCAGCAGCTCTCGACAGGGGATGTACTATGGCTACACCTTC	CASSSRQGMYYGYTF
.	.	TRBV4-2	TRBJ1-3	TGTGCCAGCAGCCAAGGGGTGGGCGGTGGAAACACCATATATTTT	CASSQGVGGGNTIYF
.	.	TRBV6-6	TRBJ2-3	TGTGCCATTCAGGGAGATACGCAGTATTTT	CAIQGDTQYF
TRBD2	.	TRBV5-8	TRBJ2-5	TGTGCCAGCAGCGCACACGGGGGGGCGGGACAAGAGACCCAGTACTTC	CASSAHGGAGQETQYF
TRBD1	.	TRBV5-1	TRBJ2-6	TGCGCCAGCAGCCCGGACAGGGCTGGGGCCAACGTCCTGACTTTC	CASSPDRAGANVLTF
TRBD2	once	TRBV6-9	TRBJ2-5	TGTGCCAGCAGACCTCGGGGGGAGTGGGAGACCCAGTACTTC	CASRPRGEWETQYF
.	once	TRBV25-1	TRBJ2-7	TGTGCCAGCAGTGACCCAATGACAGACGAGCAGTACTTC	CASSDPMTDEQYF
TRBD2	once	TRBV27	TRBJ2-3	TGTGCCAGCACTTGGAAGGGACTAGCGAGGCCAGATACGCAGTATTTT	CASTWKGLARPDTQYF
TRBD2	.	TRBV7-2	TRBJ2-5	TGTGCCAGCAGCTTAAAGTCGACTAGCGGGGTGGGGTTGCAAGAGACCCAGTACTTC	CASSLKSTSGVGLQETQYF
.	.	TRBV29-1	TRBJ2-1	TGCAGCTATCACAAGAATGAGCAGTTCTTC	CSYHKNEQFF
.	.	TRBV11-1	TRBJ1-4	TGTGCCAGCAGCTTATTTTCCGGGGCGAAACTGTTTTTT	CASSLFSGAKLFF